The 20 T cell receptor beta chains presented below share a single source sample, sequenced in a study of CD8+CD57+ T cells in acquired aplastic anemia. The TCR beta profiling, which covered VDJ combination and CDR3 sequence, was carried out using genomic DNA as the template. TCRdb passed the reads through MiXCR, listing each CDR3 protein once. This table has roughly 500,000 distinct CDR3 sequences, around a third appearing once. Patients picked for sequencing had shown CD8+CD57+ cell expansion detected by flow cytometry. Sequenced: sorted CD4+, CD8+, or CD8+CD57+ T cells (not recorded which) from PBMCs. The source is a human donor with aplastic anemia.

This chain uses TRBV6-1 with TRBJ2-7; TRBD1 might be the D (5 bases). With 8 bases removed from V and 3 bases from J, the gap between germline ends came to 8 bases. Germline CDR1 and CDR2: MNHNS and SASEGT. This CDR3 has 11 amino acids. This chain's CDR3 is CASQGHYEQYF. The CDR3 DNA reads TGTGCCAGCCAGGGTCACTACGAGCAGTACTTC.

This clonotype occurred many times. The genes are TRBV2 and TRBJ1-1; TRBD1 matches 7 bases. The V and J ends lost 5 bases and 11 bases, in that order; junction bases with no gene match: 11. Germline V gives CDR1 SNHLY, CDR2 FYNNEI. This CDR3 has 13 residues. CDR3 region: CASSQTGATGAFF. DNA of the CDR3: TGTGCCAGCAGTCAAACAGGGGCCACGGGGGCTTTCTTT.

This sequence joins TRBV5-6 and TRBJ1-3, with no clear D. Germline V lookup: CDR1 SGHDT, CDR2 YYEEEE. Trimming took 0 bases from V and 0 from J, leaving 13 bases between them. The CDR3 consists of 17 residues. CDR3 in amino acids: CASSLAPHGSSGNTIYF. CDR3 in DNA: TGTGCCAGCAGCTTGGCCCCGCACGGTTCCTCTGGAAACACCATATATTTT.

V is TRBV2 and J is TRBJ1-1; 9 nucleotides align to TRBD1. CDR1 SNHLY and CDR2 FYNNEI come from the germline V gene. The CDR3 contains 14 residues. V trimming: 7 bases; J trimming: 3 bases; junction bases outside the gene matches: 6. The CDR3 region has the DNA TGTGCCAGCACCCTACAGGGGGCATACACTGAAGCTTTCTTT. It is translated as CASTLQGAYTEAFF. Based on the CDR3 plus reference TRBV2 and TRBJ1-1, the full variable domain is EPEVTQTPSHQVTQMGQEVILRCVPISNHLYFYWYRQILGQKVEFLVSFYNNEISEKSEIFDDQFSVERPDGSNFTLKIRSTKLEDSAMYFCASTLQGAYTEAFFGQGTRLTVV.

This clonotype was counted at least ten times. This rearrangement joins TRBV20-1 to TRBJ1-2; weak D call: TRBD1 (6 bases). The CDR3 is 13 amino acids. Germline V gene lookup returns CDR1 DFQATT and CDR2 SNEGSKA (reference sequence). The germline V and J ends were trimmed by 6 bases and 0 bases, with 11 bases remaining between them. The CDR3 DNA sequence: TGCAGTGCAAGACAGGAGACTAACTATGGCTACACCTTC. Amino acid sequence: CSARQETNYGYTF.

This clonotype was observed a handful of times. The CDR3 sequence is CSAREVLAGFVGGETQYF. The CDR3, as DNA: TGCAGTGCTAGAGAAGTACTAGCGGGATTCGTTGGGGGAGAGACCCAGTACTTC. The V gene is TRBV20-1, the J gene TRBJ2-5; 10 positions match TRBD2. The CDR3 has 18 amino acids. Losses at the gene ends were 0 bases for V and 4 bases for J; bases not matched to a gene: 14. Germline V gene sequence: CDR1 DFQATT, CDR2 SNEGSKA (reference sequence).

Here the CDR3 reads CASSANRGHGYTF. The CDR3 bases are TGTGCCAGCAGCGCAAACAGGGGGCACGGCTACACCTTC. This chain connects TRBV25-1 to TRBJ1-2; TRBD1 agrees at 9 bases. Looked up from germline, CDR1 is MGHDK and CDR2 is SYGVNS. J was trimmed by 8 bases and V by 6 bases; bases with no gene match: 7. The CDR3 runs 13 residues.

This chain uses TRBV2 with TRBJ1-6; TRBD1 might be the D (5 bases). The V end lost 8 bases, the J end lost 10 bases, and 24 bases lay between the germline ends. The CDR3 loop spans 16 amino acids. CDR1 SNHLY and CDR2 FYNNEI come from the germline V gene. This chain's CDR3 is CASLVVGPTGGSPLHF. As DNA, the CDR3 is TGTGCCAGCTTAGTGGTTGGACCCACGGGGGGATCACCCCTCCACTTT.

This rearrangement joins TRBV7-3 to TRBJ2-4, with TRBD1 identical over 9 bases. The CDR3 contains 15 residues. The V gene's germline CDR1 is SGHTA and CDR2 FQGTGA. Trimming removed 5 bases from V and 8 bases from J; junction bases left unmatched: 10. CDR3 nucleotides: TGTGCCAGCAGCCTCACAGGGGGCAGGGCTGACATTCAGTACTTC. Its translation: CASSLTGGRADIQYF.

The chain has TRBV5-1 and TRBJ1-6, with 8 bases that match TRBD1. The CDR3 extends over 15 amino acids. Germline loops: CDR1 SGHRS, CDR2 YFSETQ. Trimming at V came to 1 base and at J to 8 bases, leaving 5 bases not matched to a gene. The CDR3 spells CASSLLTGGDSPLHF. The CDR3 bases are TGCGCCAGCAGCTTGCTAACAGGGGGGGATTCACCCCTCCACTTT. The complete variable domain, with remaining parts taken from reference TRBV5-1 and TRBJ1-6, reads KAGVTQTPRYLIKTRGQQVTLSCSPISGHRSVSWYQQTPGQGLQFLFEYFSETQRNKGNFPGRFSGRQFSNSRSEMNVSTLELGDSALYLCASSLLTGGDSPLHFGNGTRLTVT.

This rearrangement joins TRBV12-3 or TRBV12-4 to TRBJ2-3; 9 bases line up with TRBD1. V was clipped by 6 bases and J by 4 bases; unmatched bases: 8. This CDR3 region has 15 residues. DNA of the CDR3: TGTGCCAGCAGCCCTGGGACAGGGCAGGCAGATACGCAGTATTTT. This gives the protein CASSPGTGQADTQYF.

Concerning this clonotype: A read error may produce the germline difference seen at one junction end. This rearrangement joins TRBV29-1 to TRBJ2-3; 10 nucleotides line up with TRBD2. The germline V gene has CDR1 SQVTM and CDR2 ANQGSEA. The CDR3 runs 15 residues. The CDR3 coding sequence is TGCAGCGTTGGCTTCCTAGCGGGAGTGCCAGATACGCAGTGTTTT. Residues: CSVGFLAGVPDTQCF.

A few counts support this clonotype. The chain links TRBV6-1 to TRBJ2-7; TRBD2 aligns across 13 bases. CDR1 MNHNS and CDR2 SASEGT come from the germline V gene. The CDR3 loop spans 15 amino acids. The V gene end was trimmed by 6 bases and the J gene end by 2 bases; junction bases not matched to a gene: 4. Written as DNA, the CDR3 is TGTGCCAGCAGCGGACTAGCGGGAGTGACCTACGAGCAGTACTTC. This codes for CASSGLAGVTYEQYF.

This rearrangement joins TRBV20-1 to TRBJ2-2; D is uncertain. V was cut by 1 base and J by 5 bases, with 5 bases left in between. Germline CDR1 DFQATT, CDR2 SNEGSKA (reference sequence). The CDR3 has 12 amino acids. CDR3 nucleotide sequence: TGCAGTGCTAGAGGGGAAACCGGGGAGCTGTTTTTT. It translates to CSARGETGELFF.

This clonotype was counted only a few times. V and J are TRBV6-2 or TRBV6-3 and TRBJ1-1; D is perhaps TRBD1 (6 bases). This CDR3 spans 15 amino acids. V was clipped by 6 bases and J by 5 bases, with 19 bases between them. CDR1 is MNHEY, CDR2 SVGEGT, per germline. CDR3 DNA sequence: TGTGCCAGCAGGACACGATTCAGGGGTCGGACTGAAGCTTTCTTT. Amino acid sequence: CASRTRFRGRTEAFF.

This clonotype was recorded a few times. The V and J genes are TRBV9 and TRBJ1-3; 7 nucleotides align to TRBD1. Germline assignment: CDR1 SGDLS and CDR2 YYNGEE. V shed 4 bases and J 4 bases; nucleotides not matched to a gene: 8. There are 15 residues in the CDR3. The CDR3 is CASSPQGQDGNTIYF. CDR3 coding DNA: TGTGCCAGCAGCCCCCAAGGACAGGACGGAAACACCATATATTTT.

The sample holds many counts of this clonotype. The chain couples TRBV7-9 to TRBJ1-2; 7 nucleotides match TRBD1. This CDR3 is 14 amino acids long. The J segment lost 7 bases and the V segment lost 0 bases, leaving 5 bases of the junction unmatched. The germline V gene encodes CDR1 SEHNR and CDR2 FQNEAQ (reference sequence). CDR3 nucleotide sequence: TGTGCCAGCAGCTTAGCCGGAGGGGACAGTGGCTACACCTTC. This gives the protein CASSLAGGDSGYTF.

This CDR3 reads CASSPPNGSGKDVQYF. CDR3 coding DNA: TGTGCCAGCAGCCCTCCGAACGGGAGCGGTAAAGACGTGCAGTACTTC. The chain couples TRBV19 to TRBJ2-7; perhaps TRBD2 as D (6 bases). The CDR3 sequence is 16 residues long. V lost 9 bases and J 9 bases, leaving 30 bases between the germline ends. Germline V CDR1 and CDR2: LNHDA, SQIVND (reference sequence).

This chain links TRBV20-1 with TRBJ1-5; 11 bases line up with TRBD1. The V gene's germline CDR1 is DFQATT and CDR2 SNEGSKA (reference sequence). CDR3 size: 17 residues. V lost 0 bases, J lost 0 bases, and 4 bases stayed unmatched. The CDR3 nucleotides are TGCAGTGCTAGAGATCCCGGGACAGGGGGTAGCAATCAGCCCCAGCATTTT. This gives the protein CSARDPGTGGSNQPQHF.

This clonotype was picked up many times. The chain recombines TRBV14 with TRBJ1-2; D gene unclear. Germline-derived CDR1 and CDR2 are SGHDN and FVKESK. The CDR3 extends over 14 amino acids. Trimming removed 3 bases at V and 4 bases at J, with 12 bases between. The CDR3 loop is CASSHSIDFYGYTF. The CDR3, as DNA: TGTGCCAGCAGCCACTCCATCGACTTCTATGGCTACACCTTC.